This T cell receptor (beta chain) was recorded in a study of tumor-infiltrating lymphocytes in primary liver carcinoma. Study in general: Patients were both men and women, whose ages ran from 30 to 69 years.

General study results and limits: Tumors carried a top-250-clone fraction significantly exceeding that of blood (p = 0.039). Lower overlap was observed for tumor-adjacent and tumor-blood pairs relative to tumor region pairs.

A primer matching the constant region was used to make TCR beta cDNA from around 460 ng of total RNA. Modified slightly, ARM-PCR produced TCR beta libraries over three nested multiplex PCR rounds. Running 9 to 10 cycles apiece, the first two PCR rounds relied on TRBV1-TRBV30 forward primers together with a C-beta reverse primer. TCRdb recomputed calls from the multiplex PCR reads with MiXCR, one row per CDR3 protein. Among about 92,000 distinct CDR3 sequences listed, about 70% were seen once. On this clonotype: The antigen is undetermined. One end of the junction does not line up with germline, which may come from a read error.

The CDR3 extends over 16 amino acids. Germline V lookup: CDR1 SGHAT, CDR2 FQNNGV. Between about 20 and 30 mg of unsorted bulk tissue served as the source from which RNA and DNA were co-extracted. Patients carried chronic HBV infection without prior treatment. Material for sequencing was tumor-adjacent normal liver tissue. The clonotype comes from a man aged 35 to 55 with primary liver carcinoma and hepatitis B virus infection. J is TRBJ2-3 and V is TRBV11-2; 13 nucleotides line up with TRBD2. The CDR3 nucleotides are TGTGCCATCAGACCCGGACTAGCGGGAGAGCCGTATACGCTGTATTTT. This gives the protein CAIRPGLAGEPYTLYF.